This T cell receptor beta chain was obtained from a study of human T cells and chemical hapten exposure. This clonotype was seen a handful of times. Its specificity is not known. The CDR3 sequence is 15 residues long. Trimming at V came to 3 bases and at J to 5 bases, leaving 11 bases not matched to a gene. Germline loops: CDR1 DFQATT, CDR2 SNEGSKA (reference sequence). Time point specified: patch test 2, 6 weeks after DPC sensitization. Treatment specified: therapeutic diphenylcyclopropenone sensitization with weekly scalp DPC. Blood sampling occurred before each patch-test application. MiXCR was run by TCRdb on the RACE reads, yielding one entry per CDR3 protein. The sample holds more than 90,000 distinct CDR3 sequences, about 10% seen once. Study conclusions and caveats: Counts of expanded TCRs (at PT1) showed a positive correlation with patch test score. The study found expanded TCRs formed significantly more large CDR3 similarity clusters than controls.

The TCR was taken from a woman in her forties with alopecia areata. Some clones in this sample may be carry-over from other donors' samples. This chain joins TRBV20-1 and TRBJ1-1, with TRBD1 matching over 8 bases. This sample comprised whole blood, obtained in connection with sensitization to the hapten diphenylcyclopropenone (DPC). The DNA of the CDR3 is TGCAGTGCTAGGGCGCAGGGACAGGAGGGTACTGAAGCTTTCTTT. Residues: CSARAQGQEGTEAFF.